The clone carrying this T cell receptor beta chain has ten or more counts. Its antigen remains unidentified. The 5'RACE template-switching step produced TCR cDNA and added a universal primer site and UMIs. Via MiXCR, TCRdb re-called the 5' RACE reads, giving one row per CDR3 protein. The sample holds a few hundred thousand distinct CDR3 sequences; 6.2% are singletons and the top ten take approximately 16%. These data belong to a study of T cells after yellow fever vaccination. Turning to the study itself: Fractions containing few cells were prepared with SMART-Seq v4 Ultra Low Input. Study-wide results and limits: Repertoires obtained by FACS sorting could include abundant clonotypes that entered as contaminants from the bulk population.

Germline-derived CDR1 and CDR2 are KGHDR and SFDVKD. The CDR3 totals 15 residues. V gave up 6 bases and J gave up 0 bases; unmatched junction bases: 3. The TCR sequence derives from a man aged 30-40 years who received the YFV17D yellow fever vaccine. The chain has TRBV24-1 and TRBJ2-2; TRBD1 aligns across 7 bases. The sequenced sample was PBMCs, obtained 5 days after the yellow fever booster vaccination. The CDR3 DNA reads as TGTGCCACCAGTCAGGGGGTTACGAACACCGGGGAGCTGTTTTTT. Translation: CATSQGVTNTGELFF.